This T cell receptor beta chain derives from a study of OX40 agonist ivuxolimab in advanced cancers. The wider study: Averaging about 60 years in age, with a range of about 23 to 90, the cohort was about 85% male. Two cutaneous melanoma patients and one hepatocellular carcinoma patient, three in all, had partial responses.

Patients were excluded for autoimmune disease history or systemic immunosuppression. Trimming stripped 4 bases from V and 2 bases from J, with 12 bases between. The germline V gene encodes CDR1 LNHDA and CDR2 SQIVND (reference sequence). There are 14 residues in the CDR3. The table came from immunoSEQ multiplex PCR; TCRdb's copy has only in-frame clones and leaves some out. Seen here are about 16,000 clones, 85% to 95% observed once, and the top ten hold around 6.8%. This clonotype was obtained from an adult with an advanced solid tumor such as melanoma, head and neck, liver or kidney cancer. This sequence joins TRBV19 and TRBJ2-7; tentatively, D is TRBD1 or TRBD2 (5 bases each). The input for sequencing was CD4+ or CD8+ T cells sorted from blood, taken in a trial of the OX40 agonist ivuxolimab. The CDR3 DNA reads TGTGCCAGTAGTAACCGGGACGGGCCCTACGAGCAGTACTTC. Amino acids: CASSNRDGPYEQYF.